The 7 T cell receptor beta chains reported below all come from one sample, sequenced in a study of T cell changes during pregnancy in multiple sclerosis (dated by TCRdb to between 2019 and 2020). Libraries came from the immunoSEQ multiplex PCR assay. TCRdb's version of the immuneACCESS table is confined to in-frame rearrangements and falls short of the full clone set. An unresolved V gene accounts for under half of the shortfall where checked; the remainder is of unknown origin. The sample table lists around 100,000 clones, roughly nine tenths of them with a count of one. The top ten clonotypes cover around 3.5% of the sample. The sample consisted of peripheral blood, taken after pregnancy. These TCRs come from a female donor with multiple sclerosis, enrolled in a pregnancy study.

The J gene is TRBJ1-2, the V gene TRBV19; D is possibly TRBD1 (5 bases). The germline V gene has CDR1 LNHDA and CDR2 SQIVND (reference sequence). Trimming left V 5 bases short and J 7 bases short, with 14 bases between. This CDR3 contains 13 residues. CDR3 DNA sequence: TGTGCCAGTAGTGTGGGGCCTGTCGGTGGCTACACCTTC. Translating it yields CASSVGPVGGYTF.

The chain links TRBV6-6 to TRBJ1-2; tentative D call: TRBD1 (6 bases). The V and J ends lost 6 bases and 3 bases respectively, with 8 bases between them. The CDR3 has 12 residues. Germline CDR1 reads MNHNY; CDR2 reads SVGAGI (reference sequence). The CDR3 nucleotides are TGTGCCAGCAGCTCAGGGGACTATGGCTACACCTTC. This translates into CASSSGDYGYTF.

This rearrangement joins TRBV7-9 to TRBJ2-2; D might be TRBD2 (5 bases). CDR1 and CDR2 from the germline V gene are SEHNR and FQNEAQ (reference sequence). The CDR3 is 14 amino acids. V was shortened by 2 bases and J by 8 bases, with 12 bases between the two germline ends. The DNA for the CDR3 is TGTGCCAGCAGCTTAACGAGGGAGCCGGGGGAGCTGTTTTTT. Residues: CASSLTREPGELFF.

On this clone itself: The sample contains more than one DNA sequence encoding this CDR3. The V gene is TRBV9, the J gene TRBJ2-2; the D is unclear. Germline V gene sequence: CDR1 SGDLS, CDR2 YYNGEE. The CDR3 spans 13 residues. V was trimmed by 1 base and J by 5 bases, leaving 6 bases between them. The CDR3 region has the DNA TGTGCCAGCAGCGTACCGGGTACCGGGGAGCTGTTTTTT. It translates to CASSVPGTGELFF.

This CDR3 is CASSQDRFAGGNLAKNIQYF. CDR3 DNA sequence: TGTGCCAGCAGCCAAGATCGGTTCGCAGGGGGGAATCTAGCCAAAAACATTCAGTACTTC. The gene calls are TRBV14 and TRBJ2-4; TRBD1 might be the D (7 bases). V gave up 0 bases and J gave up 0 bases, with 21 bases separating them. The CDR3 sequence is 20 residues long. Germline loops: CDR1 SGHDN, CDR2 FVKESK.

CDR3 DNA: TGTGCCAGCAGGGAGACAGATACGCAGTATTTT. This sequence encodes CASRETDTQYF. The rearrangement joins TRBV2 to TRBJ2-3; D unresolved. V dropped 6 bases and J dropped 3 bases, with 4 bases sitting between them. This CDR3 has 11 residues. CDR1 is SNHLY, CDR2 FYNNEI, per germline.

The chain joins TRBV15 to TRBJ1-4, with 8 bases identical to TRBD1. V lost 2 bases, J lost 2 bases, and 7 bases stayed unmatched. From germline, CDR1 is LNHNV and CDR2 YYDKDF (reference sequence). This CDR3 is built from 17 residues. CDR3 nucleotide sequence: TGTGCCACCAGCAGACCAGGACAGGGAAGGACTAATGAAAAACTGTTTTTT. Protein: CATSRPGQGRTNEKLFF.